Shown below are 14 T cell receptor beta chains from a single sample sequenced in a study of patients and donors after allogeneic stem cell transplantation. A single record per CDR3 protein comes from TCRdb applying MiXCR to the RT-PCR reads. The sample includes more than 150,000 distinct CDR3 sequences, approximately 22% of them seen just once. The source material was blood, either unsorted or a sorted T cell fraction (not recorded which). Source of these receptors: a human donor who was either an allogeneic HSCT recipient or a stem cell or donor lymphocyte infusion donor (not recorded which). It is not recorded whose cells these are; they may come from a transplant donor.

The chain links TRBV7-9 to TRBJ2-7; TRBD1 is a possible D gene (5 bases). Trimming removed 5 bases at V and 3 bases at J, with 14 bases between. The germline gives CDR1 SEHNR, CDR2 FQNEAQ (reference sequence). The CDR3 is 14 amino acids. The DNA for the CDR3 is TGTGCCAGCAGCACCGACAGATCTAGCTACGAGCAGTACTTC. Its translation: CASSTDRSSYEQYF.

This chain joins TRBV6-5 and TRBJ1-1; unclear D gene. Between the trimmed V and J ends, which lost 0 bases and 0 bases, there was a span of 8 bases. This CDR3 is built from 15 residues. CDR1 is MNHEY, CDR2 SVGAGI, per germline. CDR3 in DNA: TGTGCCAGCAGTTACTCACGGGTTATGAACACTGAAGCTTTCTTT. Translating gives CASSYSRVMNTEAFF.

The gene calls are TRBV6-5 and TRBJ1-1; D gene ambiguous. The CDR3 loop spans 12 amino acids. Deletions cut 6 bases from V and 3 bases from J, with 8 bases between. CDR1 MNHEY and CDR2 SVGAGI come from the germline V gene. The CDR3 loop reads CASSSPYTEAFF. The CDR3 nucleotides are TGTGCCAGCAGCTCACCTTACACTGAAGCTTTCTTT.

This clonotype turned up a few times. V is TRBV5-1 and J is TRBJ2-1; D not certain. The CDR3 spans 14 residues. Germline V gene lookup returns CDR1 SGHRS and CDR2 YFSETQ. Deletions cut 0 bases from V and 6 bases from J, with 10 bases between. The DNA of the CDR3 is TGCGCCAGCAGCTTGGACGGGCTGGTCAATGAGCAGTTCTTC. Encoded protein: CASSLDGLVNEQFF.

This clonotype was found a few times. The chain is built from TRBV24-1 and TRBJ2-3; tentative D call: TRBD2 (5 bases). CDR1 KGHDR and CDR2 SFDVKD come from the germline V gene. V shed 3 bases and J shed 1 base, with 10 bases lying between them. This CDR3 is 15 amino acids long. As DNA, the CDR3 is TGTGCCACCAGTGATGTGCGGGTCCGCACAGATACGCAGTATTTT. Translated, it gives CATSDVRVRTDTQYF.

The V gene is TRBV5-1, the J gene TRBJ1-2, with a possible D match to TRBD1 (6 bases). The V gene lost 4 bases and the J gene lost 4 bases, with 26 bases spanning the gap. CDR3 length: 18 amino acids. Germline V gene data show CDR1 as SGHRS and CDR2 as YFSETQ. In nucleotides, the CDR3 is TGCGCCAGCAGCAGGGGGGACGCCCCACCGGCTCTTAGCTATGGCTACACCTTC. It codes for CASSRGDAPPALSYGYTF.

This clonotype was seen a handful of times. V usage is TRBV7-3 and J usage is TRBJ2-1, with 8 bases fitting TRBD2. The V gene end was trimmed by 5 bases and the J gene end by 8 bases; junction bases not matched to a gene: 11. CDR3 length equals 15 residues. Looked up from germline, CDR1 is SGHTA and CDR2 is FQGTGA. The CDR3 loop is CASSLSPGGDYEQFF. The CDR3 nucleotides are TGTGCCAGCAGCCTTTCCCCGGGGGGGGACTATGAGCAGTTCTTC.

This chain connects TRBV2 to TRBJ2-5; tentative D call: TRBD1 (8 bases). V was pared by 6 bases and J by 4 bases, with 15 bases between. CDR1 is SNHLY, CDR2 FYNNEI, per germline. This CDR3 spans 14 amino acids. The CDR3 DNA follows: TGTGCCAGCAGCCCCTACAGGGGGGGAGAGACCCAGTACTTC. Protein: CASSPYRGGETQYF.

There are a few counts of this clonotype. J is TRBJ1-6 and V is TRBV7-2; D not resolved. Germline lookup yields CDR1 SGHTA and CDR2 FQGNSA. There are 13 residues in the CDR3. The V end lost 2 bases, the J end lost 10 bases, and 9 bases lay between the germline ends. The CDR3 DNA follows: TGTGCCAGCAGCTTATTAGGTTACTCACCCCTCCACTTT. Translation gives CASSLLGYSPLHF.

This clonotype showed up just a few times. The rearrangement links TRBV28 to TRBJ2-3; 9 bases fit TRBD2. The V and J ends lost 9 bases and 1 base, in that order; junction bases with no gene match: 14. The CDR3 totals 17 residues. CDR1 is MDHEN and CDR2 is SYDVKM in the germline V gene. The CDR3 coding sequence is TGTGCCAGGAAATTTTGGAGGCTAGCGGGGCGCACAGATACGCAGTATTTT. It is translated as CARKFWRLAGRTDTQYF.

In this sample, this clonotype turned up a few times. V gene TRBV12-3 or TRBV12-4 combines with J gene TRBJ1-1; D is unresolved. The CDR3 totals 13 residues. V lost 0 bases and J lost 5, with 7 bases in between. CDR3 DNA: TGTGCCAGCAGTTTAGCCGGGATTACTGAAGCTTTCTTT. It yields the protein CASSLAGITEAFF.

This clonotype was found a few times. The chain couples TRBV4-3 to TRBJ2-1; D is unclear. V was cut by 0 bases and J by 7 bases, with 7 bases left in between. The CDR3 runs to 13 residues. Looked up from germline, CDR1 is LGHNA and CDR2 is YSLEER. As DNA, the CDR3 is TGCGCCAGCAGCCAAGATAGCCAAAATGAGCAGTTCTTC. It encodes CASSQDSQNEQFF.

Ten or more counts support this clonotype. The chain is built from TRBV3-1 and TRBJ1-5; 7 nucleotides align to TRBD1. This CDR3 contains 15 residues. Unmatched junction bases numbered 7, after V lost 5 bases and J lost 3 bases. CDR1 and CDR2 (germline): LGHDT, YNNKEL (reference sequence). The CDR3 is CASSYDRDFNQPQHF. The DNA for the CDR3 is TGTGCCAGCAGCTACGACAGGGATTTCAATCAGCCCCAGCATTTT.

The chain is built from TRBV5-6 and TRBJ2-1; D is undetermined. CDR3 size: 13 residues. Germline-derived CDR1 and CDR2 are SGHDT and YYEEEE. The V and J ends lost 4 bases and 8 bases respectively, with 13 bases between them. Here the CDR3 reads CASSGRMVDEQFF. The CDR3 DNA reads as TGTGCCAGCAGCGGGCGGATGGTCGATGAGCAGTTCTTC.